This TCR beta chain was captured in a study of T cells in Graves' hyperthyroidism and ophthalmopathy. RNA transcripts were the template for amplifying TCR beta CDR3 regions. The HTBI primer set served for first-round RT-PCR of the TCR CDR3. One entry per CDR3 protein results from TCRdb running MiXCR on the multiplex PCR reads. This table holds about 580,000 distinct CDR3 sequences, under 60% found once. This clonotype showed up many times. This TCR came from a woman aged 18-29 years with Graves' hyperthyroidism. Sequenced: peripheral blood or thyroid tissue (not recorded which).

The CDR3 loop reads CASSFTVSNQPQHF. Here the CDR3 DNA reads TGTGCCAGCAGTTTCACAGTTAGCAATCAGCCCCAGCATTTT. The chain recombines TRBV7-2 with TRBJ1-5; D is ambiguous. The CDR3 runs 14 residues. Per germline, CDR1 SGHTA and CDR2 FQGNSA. V shed 6 bases and J shed 0 bases, with 9 bases lying between them. Full variable domain (missing parts from reference TRBV7-2 and TRBJ1-5): GAGVSQSPSNKVTEKGKDVELRCDPISGHTALYWYRQSLGQGLEFLIYFQGNSAPDKSGLPSDRFSAERTGGSVSTLTIQRTQQEDSAVYLCASSFTVSNQPQHFGDGTRLSIL.